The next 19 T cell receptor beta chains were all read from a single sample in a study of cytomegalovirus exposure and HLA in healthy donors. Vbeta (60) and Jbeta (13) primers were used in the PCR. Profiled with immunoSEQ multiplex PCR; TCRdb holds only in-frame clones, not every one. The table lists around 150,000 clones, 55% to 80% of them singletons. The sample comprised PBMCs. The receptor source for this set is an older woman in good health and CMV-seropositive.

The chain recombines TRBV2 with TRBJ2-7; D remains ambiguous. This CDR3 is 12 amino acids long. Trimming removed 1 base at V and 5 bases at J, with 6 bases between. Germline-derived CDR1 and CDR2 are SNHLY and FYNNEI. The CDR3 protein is CASSEGAHEQYF. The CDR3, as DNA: TGTGCCAGCAGTGAAGGAGCGCACGAGCAGTACTTC.

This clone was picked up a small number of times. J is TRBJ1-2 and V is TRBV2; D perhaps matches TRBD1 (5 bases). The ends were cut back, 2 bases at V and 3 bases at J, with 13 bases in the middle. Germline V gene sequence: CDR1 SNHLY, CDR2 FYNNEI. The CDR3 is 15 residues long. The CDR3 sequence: CASSELVGGDYGYTF. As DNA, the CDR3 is TGTGCCAGCAGTGAATTGGTGGGAGGGGACTATGGCTACACCTTC.

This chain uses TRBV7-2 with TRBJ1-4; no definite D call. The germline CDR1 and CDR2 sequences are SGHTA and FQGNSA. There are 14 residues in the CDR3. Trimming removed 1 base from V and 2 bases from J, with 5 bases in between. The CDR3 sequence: CASSLDRTNEKLFF. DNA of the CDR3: TGTGCCAGCAGCTTAGACCGGACTAATGAAAAACTGTTTTTT.

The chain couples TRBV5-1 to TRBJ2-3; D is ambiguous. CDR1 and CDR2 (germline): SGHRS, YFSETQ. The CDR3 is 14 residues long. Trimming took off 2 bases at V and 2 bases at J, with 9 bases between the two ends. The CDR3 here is CASSLYLSTDTQYF. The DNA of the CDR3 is TGCGCCAGCAGCTTATACCTATCCACAGATACGCAGTATTTT.

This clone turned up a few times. The CDR3 DNA is TGTGCCAGCAGCTTCTACCCGGCTAGCGGATCCCAAGAGACCCAGTACTTC. It codes for CASSFYPASGSQETQYF. The chain links TRBV11-2 to TRBJ2-5, with 7 bases identical to TRBD2. From germline, CDR1 is SGHAT and CDR2 FQNNGV. CDR3 length equals 17 residues. The ends lost 3 bases at V and 1 base at J; junction bases unmatched: 11. Variable domain in full (rest from reference TRBV11-2 and TRBJ2-5): EAGVAQSPRYKIIEKRQSVAFWCNPISGHATLYWYQQILGQGPKLLIQFQNNGVVDDSQLPKDRFSAERLKGVDSTLKIQPAKLEDSAVYLCASSFYPASGSQETQYFGPGTRLLVL.

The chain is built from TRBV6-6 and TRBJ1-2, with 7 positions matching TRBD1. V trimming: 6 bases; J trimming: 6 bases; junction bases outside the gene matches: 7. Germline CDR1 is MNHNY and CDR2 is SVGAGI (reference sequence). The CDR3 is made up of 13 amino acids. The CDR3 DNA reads TGTGCCAGCAGCGATACAGGGGTACATGGCTACACCTTC. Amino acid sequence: CASSDTGVHGYTF.

The CDR3 here is CAISEPFGLAGSTGELFF. The DNA for the CDR3 is TGTGCCATCAGTGAGCCATTCGGACTAGCGGGATCTACCGGGGAGCTGTTTTTT. The chain is built from TRBV10-3 and TRBJ2-2; TRBD2 matches at 12 bases. The germline V gene encodes CDR1 ENHRY and CDR2 SYGVKD. V shed 2 bases and J 5 bases; nucleotides not matched to a gene: 9. This CDR3 has 18 amino acids.

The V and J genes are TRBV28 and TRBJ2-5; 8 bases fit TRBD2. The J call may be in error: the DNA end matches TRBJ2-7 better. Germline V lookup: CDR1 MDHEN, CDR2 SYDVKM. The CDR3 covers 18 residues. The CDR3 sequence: CASSSLGIRDGGAYEQYF. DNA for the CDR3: TGTGCCAGCAGTTCTCTCGGGATCCGGGACGGGGGGGCCTACGAGCAGTACTTC.

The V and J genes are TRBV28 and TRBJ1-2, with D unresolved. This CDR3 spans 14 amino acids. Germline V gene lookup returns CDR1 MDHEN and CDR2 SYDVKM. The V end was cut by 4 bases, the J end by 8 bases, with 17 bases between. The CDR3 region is CASSSGSSSEGYTF. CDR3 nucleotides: TGTGCCAGCAGTTCGGGATCTTCCTCAGAGGGCTACACCTTC.

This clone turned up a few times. The CDR3 here is CASSQDPGSEKLFF. In DNA form, the CDR3 reads TGCGCCAGCAGCCAAGATCCCGGGAGTGAAAAACTGTTTTTT. This rearrangement joins TRBV4-3 to TRBJ1-4, with D hard to call. The germline V and J ends were trimmed by 0 bases and 7 bases, with 9 bases remaining between them. The CDR3 has 14 amino acids. The germline V gene has CDR1 LGHNA and CDR2 YSLEER.

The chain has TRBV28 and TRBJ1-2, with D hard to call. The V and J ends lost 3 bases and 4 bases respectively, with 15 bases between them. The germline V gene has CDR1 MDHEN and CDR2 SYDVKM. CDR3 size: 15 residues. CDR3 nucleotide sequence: TGTGCCAGCAGTTTTCAGTCACAGTCCTTCTATGGCTACACCTTC. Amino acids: CASSFQSQSFYGYTF.

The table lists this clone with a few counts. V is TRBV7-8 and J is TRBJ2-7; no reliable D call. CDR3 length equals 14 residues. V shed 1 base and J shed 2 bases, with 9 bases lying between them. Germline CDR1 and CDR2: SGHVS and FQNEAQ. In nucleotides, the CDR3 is TGTGCCAGCAGCTTAGGTTTGGCAGCCTACGAGCAGTACTTC. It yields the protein CASSLGLAAYEQYF.

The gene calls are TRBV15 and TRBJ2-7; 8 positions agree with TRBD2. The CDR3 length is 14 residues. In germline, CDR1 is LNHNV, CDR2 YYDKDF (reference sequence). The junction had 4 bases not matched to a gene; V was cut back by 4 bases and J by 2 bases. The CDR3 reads CATSTTGGAYEQYF. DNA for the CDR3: TGTGCCACCAGCACCACGGGAGGGGCCTACGAGCAGTACTTC.

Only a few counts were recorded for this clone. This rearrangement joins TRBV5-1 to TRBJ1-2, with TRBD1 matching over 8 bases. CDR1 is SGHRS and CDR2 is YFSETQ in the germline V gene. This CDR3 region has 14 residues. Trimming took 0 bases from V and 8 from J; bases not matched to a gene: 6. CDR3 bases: TGCGCCAGCAGCTTGGACCAGGGGGCGGGAGGCTACACCTTC. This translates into CASSLDQGAGGYTF.

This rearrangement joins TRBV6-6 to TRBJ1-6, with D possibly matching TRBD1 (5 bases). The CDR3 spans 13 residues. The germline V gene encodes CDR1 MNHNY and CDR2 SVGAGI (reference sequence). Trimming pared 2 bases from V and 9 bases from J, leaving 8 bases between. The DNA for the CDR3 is TGTGCCAGCAGTTACGATGGGGCTTCACCCCTCCACTTT. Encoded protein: CASSYDGASPLHF.

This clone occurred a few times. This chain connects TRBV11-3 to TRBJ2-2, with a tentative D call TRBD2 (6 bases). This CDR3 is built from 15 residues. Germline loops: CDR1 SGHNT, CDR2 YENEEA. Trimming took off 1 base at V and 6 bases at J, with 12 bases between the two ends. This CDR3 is CASSLASGSSGELFF. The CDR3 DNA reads TGTGCCAGCAGCTTAGCGTCCGGGAGCTCCGGGGAGCTGTTTTTT.

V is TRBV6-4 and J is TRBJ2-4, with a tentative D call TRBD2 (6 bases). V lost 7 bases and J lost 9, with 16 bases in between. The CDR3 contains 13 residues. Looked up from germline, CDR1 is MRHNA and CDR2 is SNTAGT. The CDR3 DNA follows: TGTGCCAGCACTAGCGTCCCCCAAAGCATTCAGTACTTC. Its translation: CASTSVPQSIQYF.

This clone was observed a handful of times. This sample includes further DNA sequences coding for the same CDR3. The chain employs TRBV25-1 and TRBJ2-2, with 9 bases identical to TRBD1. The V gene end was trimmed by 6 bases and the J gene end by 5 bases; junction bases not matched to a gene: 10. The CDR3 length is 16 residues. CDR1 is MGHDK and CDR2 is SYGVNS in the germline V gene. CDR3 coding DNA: TGTGCCAGCAGCGCACCGGGACAGGGACGGACCGGGGAGCTGTTTTTT. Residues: CASSAPGQGRTGELFF.

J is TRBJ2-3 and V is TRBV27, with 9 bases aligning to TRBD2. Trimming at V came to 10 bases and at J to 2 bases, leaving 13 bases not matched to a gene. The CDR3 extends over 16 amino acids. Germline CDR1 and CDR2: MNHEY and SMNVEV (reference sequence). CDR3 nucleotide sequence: TGTGCCACCGCTACGGTGGCTAGCGGGAACACAGATACGCAGTATTTT. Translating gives CATATVASGNTDTQYF.